The 22 T cell receptor beta chains below were found in one sample sequenced in a study of T cell clonality in common variable immunodeficiency. Using immunoSEQ multiplex PCR, the repertoire was profiled, and TCRdb retains in-frame clones only, with some absent. The record shows approximately 60,000 clones for this sample, with no singletons present. Material for sequencing was peripheral blood mononuclear cells. The receptors stem from a person aged 18-70 years in good health.

This clone was counted at least ten times. Read sequence stops 3 residues before the CDR3 end, and the germline J gene provides the missing end. The chain uses TRBV5-1 and TRBJ2-2; 8 nucleotides align to TRBD1. The CDR3 covers 17 residues. Germline V gene lookup returns CDR1 SGHRS and CDR2 YFSETQ. Partial CDR3 DNA: TGCGCCAGCAGCTTGTTGCAGGGGGCGCGATCTAATGAAAAG. Residues: CASSLLQGARSNEK. The whole CDR3 reads CASSLLQGARSNEKLFF.

The table lists this clone with many counts. CDR3 sequence: CAWSVLRGREGGYTF. The covered CDR3 bases are TGTGCCTGGAGTGTACTAAGGGGGCGCGAGGGTGGC. The rearrangement joins TRBV30 to TRBJ1-2; 7 positions match TRBD1. Coverage ceases 3 residues before the CDR3 finishes, and the germline J gene fills in the end. This CDR3 has 15 residues. Germline V gene lookup returns CDR1 GTSNPN and CDR2 SVGIG (reference sequence). The J segment lost 7 bases and the V segment lost 0 bases, leaving 11 bases of the junction unmatched.

This clone was counted many times. The read ends 3 residues early relative to the CDR3; the germline J gene fills the gap. The chain uses TRBV18 and TRBJ1-1; weak D call: TRBD1 (6 bases). The CDR3 runs 16 residues. V lost 3 bases and J lost 0, with 14 bases in between. Germline CDR1 is KGHSH and CDR2 is LQKENI. The CDR3 sequence is CASSPITGTLNTEAFF. Incomplete CDR3 DNA: TGTGCCAGCTCACCTATAACAGGGACCCTGAACACTGAA.

This clone was observed at least ten times. The CDR3 end lies 3 residues beyond the end of the read and is filled in from the germline J gene. This chain connects TRBV19 to TRBJ2-5; no clear D. Per the germline V gene, CDR1 is LNHDA and CDR2 is SQIVND (reference sequence). V was pared by 5 bases and J by 2 bases, with 12 bases between. This CDR3 spans 14 amino acids. The CDR3 reads CASSASTNQETQYF. The sequenced CDR3 bases are TGTGCCAGTAGTGCTTCAACAAATCAAGAGACC. The variable domain in full, completed from reference TRBV19 and TRBJ2-5, reads DGGITQSPKYLFRKEGQNVTLSCEQNLNHDAMYWYRQDPGQGLRLIYYSQIVNDFQKGDIAEGYSVSREKKESFPLTVTSAQKNPTAFYLCASSASTNQETQYFGPGTRLLVL.

This clone was seen ten or more times. From the germline J gene comes the end of the CDR3, since the read stops 3 residues before it. This chain connects TRBV14 to TRBJ2-5; 7 bases align to TRBD2. V lost 1 base and J lost 7; bases outside the gene matches: 9. Germline-derived CDR1 and CDR2 are SGHDN and FVKESK. This CDR3 region has 15 residues. CDR3 amino acids: CASSQGSGTGSTQYF. The DNA read from the CDR3 is TGTGCCAGCAGCCAAGGAAGCGGGACGGGATCGACC. Based on the CDR3 plus reference TRBV14 and TRBJ2-5, the full variable domain is EAGVTQFPSHSVIEKGQTVTLRCDPISGHDNLYWYRRVMGKEIKFLLHFVKESKQDESGMPNNRFLAERTGGTYSTLKVQPAELEDSGVYFCASSQGSGTGSTQYFGPGTRLLVL.

Ten or more counts support this clone. The CDR3 end falls 3 residues outside the read, so it is completed with the germline J gene. V is TRBV5-1 and J is TRBJ2-7; 9 bases fit TRBD2. There are 15 residues in the CDR3. The V gene end was trimmed by 0 bases and the J gene end by 3 bases; junction bases not matched to a gene: 4. Germline values: CDR1 SGHRS, CDR2 YFSETQ. Partial CDR3 DNA: TGCGCCAGCAGCTTGGACCTAGCGGGATTCTACGAG. Its protein is CASSLDLAGFYE. The CDR3, in full, reads CASSLDLAGFYEQYF. Combining the CDR3 with reference TRBV5-1 and TRBJ2-7 gives the whole variable domain KAGVTQTPRYLIKTRGQQVTLSCSPISGHRSVSWYQQTPGQGLQFLFEYFSETQRNKGNFPGRFSGRQFSNSRSEMNVSTLELGDSALYLCASSLDLAGFYEQYFGPGTRLTVT.

This clone was found many times. The junction departs from germline at one end; a sequencing error may be responsible. Read sequence stops 3 residues before the CDR3 end, and the germline J gene provides the missing end. This sequence joins TRBV4-2 and TRBJ2-5, with TRBD1 identical over 9 bases. Germline V gene data show CDR1 as LGHNA and CDR2 as YNFKEQ. There are 15 residues in the CDR3. Incomplete CDR3 DNA: TGCGCCAGCAGCCAGGGGACAGGGCTTTGGGAGACC. Its translation: CASSQGTGLWET. The CDR3 in its entirety is CASSQGTGLWETQYF.

This clone came up many times. Compared with germline, one end of the junction differs, possibly owing to a read error. The observed sequence ends 3 residues before the CDR3 terminus, with the missing tail filled in from the germline J gene. V and J are TRBV4-2 and TRBJ2-3; 9 bases align to TRBD2. This CDR3 is built from 17 residues. Germline values: CDR1 LGHNA, CDR2 YNFKEQ. The CDR3 bases that were read are TGCGCCAGCAGCCAAGATCTCGCGGGGGGGGACACAGATACG. Encoded protein: CASSQDLAGGDTDT. From start to end, the CDR3 is CASSQDLAGGDTDTQYF.

This clone was counted a few times. The CDR3 end lies 3 residues beyond the end of the read and is filled in from the germline J gene. This sequence joins TRBV7-2 and TRBJ1-1; D may be TRBD1 (5 bases). The V gene lost 2 bases and the J gene lost 0 bases, with 10 bases spanning the gap. CDR3 length equals 15 residues. The germline V gene encodes CDR1 SGHTA and CDR2 FQGNSA. The CDR3 loop reads CASSLTSGMNTEAFF. CDR3 DNA (partial): TGTGCCAGCAGCTTAACTTCAGGGATGAACACTGAA.

Ten or more counts support this clone. The read is 3 residues too short to cover the CDR3 end, so that end is filled in from the germline J gene. The V and J genes are TRBV4-1 and TRBJ2-3, with 8 bases fitting TRBD1. The CDR3 length is 16 residues. From germline, CDR1 is MGHRA and CDR2 YSYEKL. V was clipped by 4 bases and J by 6 bases; unmatched bases: 12. The CDR3 region is CASSPRGQARGDTQYF. CDR3 DNA, as far as it was read: TGCGCCAGCAGCCCCCGGGGACAGGCGAGAGGGGATACG.

In its sample, this clone was seen many times. The observed sequence ends 3 residues before the CDR3 terminus, with the missing tail filled in from the germline J gene. The chain employs TRBV5-1 and TRBJ1-1; D unclear. CDR1 is SGHRS and CDR2 is YFSETQ in the germline V gene. V gave up 0 bases and J gave up 5 bases, with 8 bases separating them. The CDR3 spans 13 residues. This CDR3 is CASSLDRQTEAFF. Incomplete CDR3 DNA: TGCGCCAGCAGCTTGGACAGACAAACTGAA.

This clone was recorded at least ten times. The CDR3 extends 3 residues past the end of the read, so its final part is completed from the germline J gene. V gene TRBV11-3 combines with J gene TRBJ2-5; D not resolved. Germline assignment: CDR1 SGHNT and CDR2 YENEEA. Trimming pared 1 base from V and 2 bases from J, leaving 11 bases between. The CDR3 totals 15 residues. Here the CDR3 reads CASSLGVQKQETQYF. CDR3 bases read: TGTGCCAGCAGCTTAGGGGTACAGAAACAAGAGACC.

This clone was observed many times. The read terminates 3 residues before the CDR3 end, so the remaining end is supplied by the germline J gene. The chain recombines TRBV5-4 with TRBJ2-3, with D tentatively TRBD1 (5 bases). The CDR3 consists of 13 residues. The germline V and J ends were trimmed by 2 bases and 1 base, with 5 bases remaining between them. Germline CDR1 and CDR2: SGHNT and YYREEE (reference sequence). CDR3 DNA, as far as it was read: TGTGCCAGCAGCTTAGGGGGCACAGATACG. This gives the protein CASSLGGTDT. The CDR3 as a whole reads CASSLGGTDTQYF. Full variable domain (rest looked up from reference TRBV5-4 and TRBJ2-3): ETGVTQSPTHLIKTRGQQVTLRCSSQSGHNTVSWYQQALGQGPQFIFQYYREEENGRGNFPPRFSGLQFPNYSSELNVNALELDDSALYLCASSLGGTDTQYFGPGTRLTVL.

This clone was counted ten times or more. The junction does not match germline at one end; this may be a read error. Sequencing ends 3 residues short of the CDR3 end; the germline J gene provides the rest. The V gene is TRBV4-2, the J gene TRBJ2-1, with 8 bases matching TRBD2. The CDR3 extends over 15 amino acids. Germline V gene data show CDR1 as LGHNA and CDR2 as YNFKEQ. The CDR3 is CASSHGSGDYNEQFF. Incomplete CDR3 DNA: TGCGCCAGCAGCCACGGTAGCGGGGACTACAATGAG.

The sample holds many counts of this clone. CDR3 sequence: CASSPGGTGELFF. CDR3 bases read: TGCGCCAGCTCGCCGGGGGGCACCGGGGAG. This chain connects TRBV5-1 to TRBJ2-2, with 7 bases that match TRBD2. The read gets to within 3 residues of the CDR3 end, and the germline J gene fills in the rest. Germline-derived CDR1 and CDR2 are SGHRS and YFSETQ. The CDR3 covers 13 residues. Unmatched junction bases numbered 4, after V lost 7 bases and J lost 4 bases.

At least ten counts were recorded for this clone. The read falls 3 residues short of the CDR3 end, and the missing part is taken from the germline J gene. The gene calls are TRBV20-1 and TRBJ2-3, with TRBD2 identical over 10 bases. Germline assignment: CDR1 DFQATT and CDR2 SNEGSKA (reference sequence). The CDR3 is 16 residues long. The CDR3 region is CSARDQLAGFGLTQYF. Partial CDR3 DNA: TGCAGTGCTAGAGATCAACTAGCGGGGTTTGGTTTGACG.

This clone was observed at least ten times. The read terminates 3 residues before the CDR3 end, so the remaining end is supplied by the germline J gene. The chain employs TRBV20-1 and TRBJ2-5; D is perhaps TRBD1 or TRBD2 (5 bases each). V shed 3 bases and J shed 1 base, with 9 bases lying between them. The CDR3 runs to 13 residues. The V gene's germline CDR1 is DFQATT and CDR2 SNEGSKA (reference sequence). Partial CDR3 DNA: TGCAGTGCTAGGAGGGGCTTCCAAGAGACC. Its protein product is CSARRGFQET. The whole CDR3 sequence is CSARRGFQETQYF.

This clone was detected many times. The CDR3 is cut off 3 residues early in the read; its end comes from the germline J gene. This chain links TRBV29-1 with TRBJ1-5, with D tentatively TRBD1 (5 bases). The V gene's germline CDR1 is SQVTM and CDR2 ANQGSEA. The V and J ends lost 3 bases and 6 bases respectively, with 12 bases between them. The CDR3 consists of 13 residues. The chain's CDR3 is CSVDQGAGQPQHF. CDR3 DNA (partial): TGCAGCGTTGATCAGGGAGCCGGTCAGCCC.

This clone was observed a few times. The read ends 3 residues early relative to the CDR3; the germline J gene fills the gap. This specimen includes other DNA sequences encoding the same CDR3. The genes are TRBV7-9 and TRBJ1-1, with TRBD1 matching 7 bases. This CDR3 comprises 14 residues. Per the germline V gene, CDR1 is SEHNR and CDR2 is FQNEAQ (reference sequence). The chain's CDR3 is CSSRRGQTNTEAFF. The CDR3 DNA, read in part, is TGTTCAAGCAGAAGGGGGCAGACGAACACTGAA.

This clone was seen repeatedly, ten times or more. The read stops 3 residues short of the end of the CDR3; the missing end is completed from the germline J gene. This chain joins TRBV3-1 (or the pseudogene TRBV3-2) and TRBJ2-1; TRBD1 matches at 8 bases. Germline CDR1 is LGHDT and CDR2 is YNNKEL (reference sequence). V lost 1 base and J lost 6; bases outside the gene matches: 11. The CDR3 is 17 amino acids. CDR3 protein: CASSQGLLTGGGNEQFF. The CDR3 bases that were read are TGTGCCAGCAGCCAAGGTCTATTAACAGGGGGTGGCAATGAG.

This clone was seen many times. The CDR3 end falls 3 residues outside the read, so it is completed with the germline J gene. The chain carries TRBV7-2 and TRBJ2-7; the match to TRBD2 covers 12 bases. With 6 bases clipped from V and 0 bases from J, the junction kept 3 bases outside the gene matches. CDR1 is SGHTA and CDR2 is FQGNSA in the germline V gene. The CDR3 spans 15 residues. The covered CDR3 bases are TGTGCCAGCAGTCGACTAGCGGGGGACTCCTACGAG. It yields the protein CASSRLAGDSYE. The whole CDR3 region reads CASSRLAGDSYEQYF. Full variable domain (missing parts from reference TRBV7-2 and TRBJ2-7): GAGVSQSPSNKVTEKGKDVELRCDPISGHTALYWYRQSLGQGLEFLIYFQGNSAPDKSGLPSDRFSAERTGGSVSTLTIQRTQQEDSAVYLCASSRLAGDSYEQYFGPGTRLTVT.

This clone has a count of ten or more. The read finishes 3 residues shy of the CDR3 end, and the germline J gene is used to complete it. J is TRBJ1-2 and V is TRBV5-5, with D uncertain. The CDR3 covers 12 residues. Trimming took off 4 bases at V and 4 bases at J, with 8 bases between the two ends. Germline CDR1 reads SGHKS; CDR2 reads YYEKEE (reference sequence). CDR3 loop: CASSPGFYGYTF. Incomplete CDR3 DNA: TGTGCCAGCAGCCCCGGGTTCTATGGC.